This TCR beta chain was captured by sequencing in a study of breast tumors, draining lymph nodes, adjacent tissues. Germline V gene lookup returns CDR1 SGHRS and CDR2 YFSETQ. This CDR3 is built from 14 residues. Breast cancer patients provided tissue from their axillary draining lymph nodes. TCRdb recomputed calls from the multiplex PCR reads with MiXCR, one row per CDR3 protein. The data contain 150,000 to 200,000 distinct CDR3 sequences, 30% to 35% of them singletons. On this clonotype itself: Its antigen remains unidentified. The junction does not match germline at one end; this may be a read error.

Findings and limits, study-wide: Tumor repertoires ranked between lymph nodes and nontumor tissue in diversity, with V and J gene preferences. Tumor and nontumor repertoires were significantly more similar in luminal-like than in basal-like breast cancer.

The sequence was collected from a female donor with breast cancer. Some clones in this sample may be carry-over from other donors' samples. The sequencing input was axillary lymph node tissue. This chain joins TRBV5-1 and TRBJ1-5; no definite D call. CDR3 loop: CVSSLGASNQPQHF. For the CDR3, the DNA is TGCGTCAGCAGCTTGGGAGCAAGCAATCAGCCCCAGCATTTT.